This record covers a single TCR beta chain. The read terminates 3 residues before the CDR3 end, so the remaining end is supplied by the germline J gene. This record comes from a study of T cells in women clearing cervical HPV infection. The overall study: Cases were women with histologically confirmed HPV16-related CIN3 or worse, including 2 invasive cancers.

Here immunoSEQ multiplex PCR was the method, and the copy in TCRdb shows in-frame clones only, minus some. The sample table includes approximately 30,000 clones. Trimming cost V 4 bases and J 0 bases; bases outside gene matches: 6. CDR3 length: 16 residues. Germline CDR1 is SGHNT and CDR2 is YYREEE (reference sequence). The source is a woman between 18 and 69 years old with a cervical HPV16 infection that either progressed to CIN3+ or cleared (not recorded which). Input material: blood buffy coat. The chain has TRBV5-4 and TRBJ2-7; 11 bases agree with TRBD1. The CDR3 spells CASSTRDRGSSYEQYF. The CDR3 DNA, read in part, is TGTGCCAGCAGCACCAGGGACAGGGGGAGCTCCTACGAG. Using reference TRBV5-4 and TRBJ2-7 for the parts outside the CDR3, the full variable domain is ETGVTQSPTHLIKTRGQQVTLRCSSQSGHNTVSWYQQALGQGPQFIFQYYREEENGRGNFPPRFSGLQFPNYSSELNVNALELDDSALYLCASSTRDRGSSYEQYFGPGTRLTVT.